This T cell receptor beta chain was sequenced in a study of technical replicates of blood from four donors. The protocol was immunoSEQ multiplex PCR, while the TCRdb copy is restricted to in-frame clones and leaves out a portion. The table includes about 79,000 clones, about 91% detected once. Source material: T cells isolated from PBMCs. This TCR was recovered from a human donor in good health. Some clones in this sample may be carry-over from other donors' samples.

CDR3 DNA: TGTGCCAGCAGTGACAGCTCTGGGGCCAACGTCCTGACTTTC. Protein: CASSDSSGANVLTF. The genes are TRBV25-1 and TRBJ2-6; D gene uncertain. Germline loops: CDR1 MGHDK, CDR2 SYGVNS. The length of the CDR3 is 14 residues. The ends were cut back, 3 bases at V and 0 bases at J, with 3 bases in the middle.